The source of this T cell receptor beta chain is a study of T cell responses to AZD1222 COVID-19 vaccine. Sequencing used immunoSEQ multiplex PCR; TCRdb keeps in-frame clones, though not all of them. The table records roughly 130,000 clones, 80% to 95% of them present only once. The sequence derives from an adult who received the AZD1222 COVID-19 vaccine. Sequenced material: peripheral blood, taken 28 days after the second AZD1222 dose.

The CDR3 DNA sequence: TGTGCCAGCAGCTTACACGAAGGCACAGATACGCAGTATTTT. Protein: CASSLHEGTDTQYF. The chain employs TRBV7-9 and TRBJ2-3; D not certain. V lost 2 bases and J lost 1, with 7 bases in between. CDR3 length equals 14 residues. Germline CDR1 reads SEHNR; CDR2 reads FQNEAQ (reference sequence).